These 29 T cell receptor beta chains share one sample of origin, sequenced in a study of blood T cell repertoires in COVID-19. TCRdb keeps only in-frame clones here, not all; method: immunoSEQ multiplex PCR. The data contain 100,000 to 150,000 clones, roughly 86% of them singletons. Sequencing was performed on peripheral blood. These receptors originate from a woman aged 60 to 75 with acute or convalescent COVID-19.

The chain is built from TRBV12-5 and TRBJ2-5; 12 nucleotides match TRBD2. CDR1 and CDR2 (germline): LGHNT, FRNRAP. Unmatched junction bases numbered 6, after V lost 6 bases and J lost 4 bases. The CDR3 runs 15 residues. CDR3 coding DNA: TGTGCTAGTGGACCCCCGGGACTAGCGGGAGAGACCCAGTACTTC. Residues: CASGPPGLAGETQYF.

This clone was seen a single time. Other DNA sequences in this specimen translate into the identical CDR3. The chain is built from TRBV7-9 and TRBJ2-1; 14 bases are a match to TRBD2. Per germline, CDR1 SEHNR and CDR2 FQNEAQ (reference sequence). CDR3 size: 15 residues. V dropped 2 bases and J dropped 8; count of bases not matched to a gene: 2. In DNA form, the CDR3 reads TGTGCCAGCAGCTTACAGGGACTAGCGGGAGATGAGCAGTTCTTC. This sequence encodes CASSLQGLAGDEQFF.

DNA of the CDR3: TGCGCCAGCAGTCAACAGGGGGAGACCCAGTACTTC. This encodes CASSQQGETQYF. This chain joins TRBV10-2 and TRBJ2-5; 7 bases are a match to TRBD1. Per the germline V gene, CDR1 is WSHSY and CDR2 is SAAADI. V was clipped by 5 bases and J by 5 bases; unmatched bases: 2. The CDR3 covers 12 residues.

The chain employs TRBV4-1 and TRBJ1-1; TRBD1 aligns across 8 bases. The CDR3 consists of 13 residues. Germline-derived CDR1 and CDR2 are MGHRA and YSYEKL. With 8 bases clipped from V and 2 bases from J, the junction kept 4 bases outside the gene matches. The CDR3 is CASRQGLNTEAFF. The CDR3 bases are TGCGCCAGCCGACAGGGGCTAAACACTGAAGCTTTCTTT.

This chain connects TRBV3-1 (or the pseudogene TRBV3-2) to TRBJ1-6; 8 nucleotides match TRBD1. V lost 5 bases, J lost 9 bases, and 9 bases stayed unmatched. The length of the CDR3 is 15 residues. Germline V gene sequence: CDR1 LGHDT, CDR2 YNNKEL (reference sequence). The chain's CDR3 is CASSRQGTTGSPLHF. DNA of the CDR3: TGTGCCAGCAGCAGACAGGGGACAACGGGTTCACCCCTCCACTTT.

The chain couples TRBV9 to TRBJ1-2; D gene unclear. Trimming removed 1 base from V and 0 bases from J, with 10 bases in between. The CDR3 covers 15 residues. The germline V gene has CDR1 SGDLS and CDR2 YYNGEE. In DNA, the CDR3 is TGTGCCAGCAGCGTATGGGTCGGGGCTAACTATGGCTACACCTTC. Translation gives CASSVWVGANYGYTF.

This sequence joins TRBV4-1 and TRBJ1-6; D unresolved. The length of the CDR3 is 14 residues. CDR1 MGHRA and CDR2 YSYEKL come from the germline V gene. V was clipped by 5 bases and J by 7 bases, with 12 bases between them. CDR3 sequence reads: CASSTDLRNSPLHF. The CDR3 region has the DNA TGCGCCAGCAGCACGGACTTGAGAAATTCACCCCTCCACTTT.

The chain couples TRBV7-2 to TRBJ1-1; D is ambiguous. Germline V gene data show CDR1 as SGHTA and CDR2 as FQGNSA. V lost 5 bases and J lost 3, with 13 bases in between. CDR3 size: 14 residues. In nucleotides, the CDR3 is TGTGCCAGCAGCCCTGGACTTCTGCACACTGAAGCTTTCTTT. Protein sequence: CASSPGLLHTEAFF.

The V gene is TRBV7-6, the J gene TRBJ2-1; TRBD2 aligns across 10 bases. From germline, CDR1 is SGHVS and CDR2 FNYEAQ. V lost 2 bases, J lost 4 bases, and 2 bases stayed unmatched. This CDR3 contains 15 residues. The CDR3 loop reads CASSLPGLAYNEQFF. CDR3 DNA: TGTGCCAGCAGCTTACCGGGACTAGCGTACAATGAGCAGTTCTTC.

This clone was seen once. This CDR3 is CASSVTDNYGYTF. CDR3 sequence (DNA): TGTGCCAGTAGTGTGACAGATAACTATGGCTACACCTTC. The chain uses TRBV19 and TRBJ1-2; tentative D call: TRBD1 (5 bases). The CDR3 runs 13 residues. V shed 5 bases and J shed 1 base, with 8 bases lying between them. Germline lookup yields CDR1 LNHDA and CDR2 SQIVND (reference sequence).

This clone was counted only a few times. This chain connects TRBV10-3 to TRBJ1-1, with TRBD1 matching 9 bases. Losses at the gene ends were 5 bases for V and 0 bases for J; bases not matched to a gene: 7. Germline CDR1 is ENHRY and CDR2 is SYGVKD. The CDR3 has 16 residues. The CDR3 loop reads CAISPQGASMNTEAFF. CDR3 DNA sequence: TGTGCCATCAGTCCACAGGGGGCATCTATGAACACTGAAGCTTTCTTT.

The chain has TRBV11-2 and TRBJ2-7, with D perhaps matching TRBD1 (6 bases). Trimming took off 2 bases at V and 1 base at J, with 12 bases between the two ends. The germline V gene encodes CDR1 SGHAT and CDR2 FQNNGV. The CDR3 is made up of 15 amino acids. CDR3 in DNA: TGTGCCAGCAGCTTAAGCACAGGGTATTCCTACGAGCAGTACGTC. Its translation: CASSLSTGYSYEQYV.

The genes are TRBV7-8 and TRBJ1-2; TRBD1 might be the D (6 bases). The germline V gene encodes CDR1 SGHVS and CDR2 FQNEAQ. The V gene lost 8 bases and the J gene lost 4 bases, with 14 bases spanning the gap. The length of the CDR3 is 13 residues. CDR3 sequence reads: CASAGGGLYGYTF. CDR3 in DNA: TGTGCCAGCGCGGGAGGGGGGCTCTATGGCTACACCTTC. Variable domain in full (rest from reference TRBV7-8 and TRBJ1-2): GAGVSQSPRYKVAKRGQDVALRCDPISGHVSLFWYQQALGQGPEFLTYFQNEAQLDKSGLPSDRFFAERPEGSVSTLKIQRTQQEDSAVYLCASAGGGLYGYTFGSGTRLTVV.

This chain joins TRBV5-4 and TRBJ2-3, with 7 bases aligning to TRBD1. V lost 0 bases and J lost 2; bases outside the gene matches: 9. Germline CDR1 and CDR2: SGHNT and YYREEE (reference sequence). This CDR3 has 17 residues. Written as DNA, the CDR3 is TGTGCCAGCAGCTTGGGCACAGGGGAAGCACTCACAGATACGCAGTATTTT. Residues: CASSLGTGEALTDTQYF. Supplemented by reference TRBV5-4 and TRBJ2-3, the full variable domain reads ETGVTQSPTHLIKTRGQQVTLRCSSQSGHNTVSWYQQALGQGPQFIFQYYREEENGRGNFPPRFSGLQFPNYSSELNVNALELDDSALYLCASSLGTGEALTDTQYFGPGTRLTVL.

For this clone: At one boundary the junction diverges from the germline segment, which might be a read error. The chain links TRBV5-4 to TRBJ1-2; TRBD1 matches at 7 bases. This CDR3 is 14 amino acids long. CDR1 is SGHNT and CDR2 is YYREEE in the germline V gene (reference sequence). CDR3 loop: CASSFTGDGSREDF. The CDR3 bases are TGTGCCAGCAGCTTCACAGGGGATGGTTCGCGGGAGGACTTC.

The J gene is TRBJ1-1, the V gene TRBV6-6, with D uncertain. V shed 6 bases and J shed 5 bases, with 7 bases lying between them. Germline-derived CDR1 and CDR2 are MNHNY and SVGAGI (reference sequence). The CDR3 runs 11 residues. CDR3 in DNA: TGTGCCAGCAGCTACCGTACTGAAGCTTTCTTT. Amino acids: CASSYRTEAFF.

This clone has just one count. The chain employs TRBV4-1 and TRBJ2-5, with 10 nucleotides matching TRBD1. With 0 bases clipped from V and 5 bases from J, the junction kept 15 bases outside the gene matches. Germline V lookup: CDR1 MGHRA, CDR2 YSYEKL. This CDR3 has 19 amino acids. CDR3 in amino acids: CASSQDTGDRGAGVETQYF. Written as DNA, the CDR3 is TGCGCCAGCAGCCAAGATACGGGGGACAGGGGAGCCGGAGTGGAGACCCAGTACTTC.

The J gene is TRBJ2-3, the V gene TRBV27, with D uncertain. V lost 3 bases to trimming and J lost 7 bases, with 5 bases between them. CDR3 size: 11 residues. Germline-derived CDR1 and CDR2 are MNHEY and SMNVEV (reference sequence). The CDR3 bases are TGTGCCAGCAGTTTTTCCAATACGCAGTATTTT. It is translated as CASSFSNTQYF.

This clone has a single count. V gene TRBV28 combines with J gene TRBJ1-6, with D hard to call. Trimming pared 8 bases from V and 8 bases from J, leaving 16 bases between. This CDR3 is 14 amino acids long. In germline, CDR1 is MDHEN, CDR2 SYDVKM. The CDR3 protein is CASVFSQVYSPLHF. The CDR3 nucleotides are TGTGCCAGCGTTTTTTCGCAGGTTTATTCACCCCTCCACTTT.

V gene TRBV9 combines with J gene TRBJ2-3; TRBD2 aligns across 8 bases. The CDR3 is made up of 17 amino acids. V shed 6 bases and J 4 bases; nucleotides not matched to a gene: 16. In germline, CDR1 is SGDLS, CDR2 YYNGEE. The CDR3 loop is CASNLAGTPPGADTQYF. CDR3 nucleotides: TGTGCCAGCAACTTAGCGGGAACCCCCCCGGGGGCAGATACGCAGTATTTT. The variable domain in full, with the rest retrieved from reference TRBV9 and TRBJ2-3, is DSGVTQTPKHLITATGQRVTLRCSPRSGDLSVYWYQQSLDQGLQFLIQYYNGEERAKGNILERFSAQQFPDLHSELNLSSLELGDSALYFCASNLAGTPPGADTQYFGPGTRLTVL.

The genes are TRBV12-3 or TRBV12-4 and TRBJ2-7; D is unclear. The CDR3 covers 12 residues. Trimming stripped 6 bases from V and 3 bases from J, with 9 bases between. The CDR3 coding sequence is TGTGCCAGCAGCCAAAACATCTACGAGCAGTACGTC. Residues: CASSQNIYEQYV.

CDR3 nucleotides: TGTGCCAGCAGCTTATCGCAAGCGGGAGGTGGAGAGCAGTACTTC. Translated, it gives CASSLSQAGGGEQYF. This chain links TRBV11-1 with TRBJ2-7, with 9 bases fitting TRBD2. This CDR3 is built from 15 residues. V shed 2 bases and J 7 bases; nucleotides not matched to a gene: 9. Looked up from germline, CDR1 is SGHAT and CDR2 is FQDESV (reference sequence).

The CDR3 nucleotides read TGTGCCAGCAGTCTCACAGGGTCTAGAGGCTACACCTTC. This gives the protein CASSLTGSRGYTF. The rearrangement links TRBV2 to TRBJ1-2, with D possibly being TRBD1 (6 bases). The CDR3 contains 13 residues. CDR1 is SNHLY, CDR2 FYNNEI, per germline. V was pared by 5 bases and J by 8 bases, with 15 bases between. Variable domain in full (rest from reference TRBV2 and TRBJ1-2): EPEVTQTPSHQVTQMGQEVILRCVPISNHLYFYWYRQILGQKVEFLVSFYNNEISEKSEIFDDQFSVERPDGSNFTLKIRSTKLEDSAMYFCASSLTGSRGYTFGSGTRLTVV.

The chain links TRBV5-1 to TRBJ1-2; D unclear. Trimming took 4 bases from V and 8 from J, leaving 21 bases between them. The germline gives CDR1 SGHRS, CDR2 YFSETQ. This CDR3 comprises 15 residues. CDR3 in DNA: TGCGCCAGCAGCCCTCCCGATGGAGCCTGGTTCGGCTACACCTTC. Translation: CASSPPDGAWFGYTF.

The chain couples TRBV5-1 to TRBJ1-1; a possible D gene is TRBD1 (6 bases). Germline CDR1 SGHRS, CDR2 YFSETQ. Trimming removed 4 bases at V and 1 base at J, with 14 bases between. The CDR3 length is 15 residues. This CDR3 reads CASSLSGTTNTEAFF. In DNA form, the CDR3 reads TGCGCCAGCAGCCTATCCGGGACAACGAACACTGAAGCTTTCTTT.

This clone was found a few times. Here the CDR3 reads CASSPLFQDRGRRAFF. The CDR3 nucleotides read TGTGCCAGCAGCCCCCTGTTCCAGGACAGGGGGCGACGGGCTTTCTTT. This rearrangement joins TRBV7-2 to TRBJ1-1, with 11 positions matching TRBD1. V lost 5 bases to trimming and J lost 11 bases; unmatched junction nucleotides: 16. Germline V gives CDR1 SGHTA, CDR2 FQGNSA. The CDR3 contains 16 residues.

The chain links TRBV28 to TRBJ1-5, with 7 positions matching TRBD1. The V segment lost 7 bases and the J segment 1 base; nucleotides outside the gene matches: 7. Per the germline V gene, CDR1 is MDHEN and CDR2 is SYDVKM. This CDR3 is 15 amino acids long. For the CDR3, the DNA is TGTGCCAGCACCAACGGACAGGAGAGCAATCAGCCCCAGCATTTT. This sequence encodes CASTNGQESNQPQHF. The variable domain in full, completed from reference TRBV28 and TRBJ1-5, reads DVKVTQSSRYLVKRTGEKVFLECVQDMDHENMFWYRQDPGLGLRLIYFSYDVKMKEKGDIPEGYSVSREKKERFSLILESASTNQTSMYLCASTNGQESNQPQHFGDGTRLSIL.

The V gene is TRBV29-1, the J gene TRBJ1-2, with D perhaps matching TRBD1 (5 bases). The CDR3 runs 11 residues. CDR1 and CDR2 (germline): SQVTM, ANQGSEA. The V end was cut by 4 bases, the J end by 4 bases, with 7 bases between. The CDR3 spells CSVAGVYGYTF. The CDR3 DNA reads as TGCAGCGTTGCGGGGGTCTATGGCTACACCTTC.

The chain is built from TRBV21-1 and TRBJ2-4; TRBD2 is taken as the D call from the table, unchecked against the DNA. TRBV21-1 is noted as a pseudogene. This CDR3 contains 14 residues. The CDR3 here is CASSNAGLKNIQYF. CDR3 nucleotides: TGTGCCAGCAGCAACGCAGGACTCAAAAACATTCAGTACTTC.